This T cell receptor beta chain is drawn from a study of T-cell reconstitution after alpha-beta-depleted transplantation in children. J gave up 2 bases and V 6 bases, and 8 bases lay outside the gene matches. Germline V gene data show CDR1 as MNHNS and CDR2 as SASEGT. This CDR3 spans 16 amino acids. This clonotype has more than one count but fewer than ten. Researchers prepared the TCRbeta library using unique molecular identifiers, the study reports. TCRdb re-analysed the PCR reads in MiXCR, keeping a single row per CDR3 protein. The table lists about 600,000 distinct CDR3 sequences, roughly a tenth of them singletons.

The receptor comes from a human donor who donated a stem cell graft to a child with acute myeloid leukemia. Sequences were derived from PBMCs from the stem cell graft donor, sampled from the stem cell graft. The chain combines TRBV6-1 with TRBJ2-4; TRBD2 agrees at 9 bases. Here the CDR3 reads CASRKALAGPKNIQYF. The DNA of the CDR3 is TGTGCCAGCAGGAAGGCGCTAGCGGGACCCAAAAACATTCAGTACTTC.